The 26 T cell receptor beta chains presented below share a single source sample, sequenced in a study of neurological immune-mediated disorders. TCRdb passed the 5' RACE reads through MiXCR, listing each CDR3 protein once. The table has roughly 61,000 distinct CDR3 sequences, 24% seen once. Time point of the sample: technical triplicate 2. Sequencing was carried out using PBMCs. The receptors originated from a man aged 55 to 69 with HTLV-1-associated myelopathy (HAM/TSP).

This chain links TRBV29-1 with TRBJ2-1; 9 positions agree with TRBD2. The V gene's germline CDR1 is SQVTM and CDR2 ANQGSEA. This CDR3 is 14 amino acids long. The CDR3 DNA follows: TGCAGGGTGGTTAGCGGGGGAGCCTACAATGAGCAGTTCTTC. This sequence encodes CRVVSGGAYNEQFF.

Many counts were recorded for this clonotype. The CDR3 DNA is TGTGCCAGCACCGACTTAGGGCTCAAGCAGTACTTC. As protein: CASTDLGLKQYF. J is TRBJ2-7 and V is TRBV28; D not resolved. V lost 7 bases to trimming and J lost 8 bases, with 15 bases between them. The CDR3 totals 12 residues. CDR1 is MDHEN, CDR2 SYDVKM, per germline.

This chain links TRBV6-5 with TRBJ1-1; D ambiguous. The CDR3 sequence is 14 residues long. Looked up from germline, CDR1 is MNHEY and CDR2 is SVGAGI. V dropped 5 bases and J dropped 7 bases, with 17 bases sitting between them. The CDR3 DNA follows: TGTGCCAGCAGTACCCCACGGTTGGCGGATGAAGCTTTCTTT. It is translated as CASSTPRLADEAFF.

V gene TRBV29-1 combines with J gene TRBJ2-7; possibly TRBD1 for D (6 bases). This CDR3 has 12 amino acids. The germline CDR1 and CDR2 sequences are SQVTM and ANQGSEA. Trimming removed 5 bases from V and 3 bases from J, with 11 bases in between. This chain's CDR3 is CSVRQDGYEQYF. The CDR3 DNA follows: TGCAGCGTTAGACAGGACGGCTACGAGCAGTACTTC.

V and J are TRBV5-1 and TRBJ2-1; the D gene is possibly TRBD2 (6 bases). This CDR3 has 17 residues. V was clipped by 5 bases and J by 2 bases, with 20 bases between them. Per the germline V gene, CDR1 is SGHRS and CDR2 is YFSETQ. The CDR3 loop is CASSTGGTGAAYNEQFF. The CDR3 DNA sequence: TGCGCCAGCAGTACCGGCGGCACGGGAGCCGCCTACAATGAGCAGTTCTTC.

This clonotype came up many times. This rearrangement joins TRBV5-5 to TRBJ1-1; D unclear. Trimming left V 2 bases short and J 9 bases short, with 11 bases between. In germline, CDR1 is SGHKS, CDR2 YYEKEE (reference sequence). The CDR3 contains 12 residues. CDR3 residues: CASSLSGGKAFF. CDR3 sequence (DNA): TGTGCCAGCAGCTTATCCGGTGGAAAAGCTTTCTTT.

This clonotype came up many times. V usage is TRBV5-1 and J usage is TRBJ2-3, with 8 bases aligning to TRBD1. Germline V lookup: CDR1 SGHRS, CDR2 YFSETQ. V trimming: 4 bases; J trimming: 4 bases; junction bases outside the gene matches: 5. The CDR3 spans 14 residues. The CDR3 DNA reads TGCGCCAGCAGCCCCCCAGGGGGCCCAGATACGCAGTATTTT. This translates into CASSPPGGPDTQYF.

This clonotype has a count of ten or more. The chain uses TRBV25-1 and TRBJ1-1; D is perhaps TRBD1 (6 bases). The CDR3 spans 16 residues. Germline V gene sequence: CDR1 MGHDK, CDR2 SYGVNS. V dropped 1 base and J dropped 3 bases, with 15 bases sitting between them. The CDR3 region has the DNA TGTGCCAGCAGTGAATCAGGGAGGGGGGCGCACACTGAAGCTTTCTTT. It codes for CASSESGRGAHTEAFF.

This clonotype showed up many times. This sequence joins TRBV20-1 and TRBJ1-1, with 10 bases that match TRBD1. The CDR3 spans 15 residues. CDR1 DFQATT and CDR2 SNEGSKA come from the germline V gene (reference sequence). Trimming cost V 3 bases and J 0 bases; bases outside gene matches: 4. This CDR3 is CSARGDRGMNTEAFF. DNA for the CDR3: TGCAGTGCTAGGGGGGACAGGGGAATGAACACTGAAGCTTTCTTT.

This clonotype was recorded many times. V gene TRBV20-1 combines with J gene TRBJ2-7, with 8 bases that match TRBD2. The V and J ends lost 6 bases and 5 bases, in that order; junction bases with no gene match: 6. Germline CDR1 DFQATT, CDR2 SNEGSKA (reference sequence). The CDR3 runs to 12 residues. In nucleotides, the CDR3 is TGCAGTGCCATTGGACTAGCAGACGAGCAGTACTTC. Protein sequence: CSAIGLADEQYF.

This rearrangement joins TRBV28 to TRBJ1-2, with D possibly being TRBD1 (6 bases). Trimming stripped 3 bases from V and 2 bases from J, with 10 bases between. CDR1 and CDR2 from the germline V gene are MDHEN and SYDVKM. CDR3 length equals 14 residues. In nucleotides, the CDR3 is TGTGCCAGCAGTTTTCAGGGGCTGAACTATGGCTACACCTTC. It specifies CASSFQGLNYGYTF.

J is TRBJ1-2 and V is TRBV18; D possibly corresponds to TRBD1 (5 bases). This CDR3 spans 13 amino acids. V lost 6 bases and J lost 6, with 14 bases in between. From germline, CDR1 is KGHSH and CDR2 LQKENI. The CDR3 loop reads CASSGALGDGYTF. The CDR3 nucleotides read TGTGCCAGCTCGGGCGCATTGGGGGATGGCTACACCTTC.

This clonotype has more than one count but fewer than ten. This chain connects TRBV5-5 to TRBJ2-7; weak D call: TRBD1 (5 bases). Between the trimmed V and J ends, which lost 3 bases and 5 bases, there was a span of 12 bases. This CDR3 spans 13 amino acids. Germline values: CDR1 SGHKS, CDR2 YYEKEE (reference sequence). The CDR3 here is CASSSLLGDEQYF. As DNA, the CDR3 is TGTGCCAGCAGCTCGCTCCTAGGGGACGAGCAGTACTTC.

This clonotype is a singleton in its sample. The chain recombines TRBV5-1 with TRBJ2-3; D uncertain. Germline CDR1 is SGHRS and CDR2 is YFSETQ. Deletions cut 0 bases from V and 4 bases from J, with 9 bases between. The CDR3 runs to 14 residues. CDR3 in amino acids: CASSLALPPDTQYF. For the CDR3, the DNA is TGCGCCAGCAGCTTGGCCCTACCCCCAGATACGCAGTATTTT.

On this clonotype itself: Since a much larger clone is just one base distant, this may be a read error. The V gene is TRBV2, the J gene TRBJ1-5, with TRBD1 as a possible D gene (5 bases). The CDR3 has 15 amino acids. The germline V gene encodes CDR1 SNHLY and CDR2 FYNNEI. CDR3 loop: CASSGDGHSNQRQHF. DNA for the CDR3: TGTGCCAGCAGTGGGGACGGTCATAGCAATCAGCGCCAGCATTTT. The whole variable domain, remainder taken from reference TRBV2 and TRBJ1-5, is EPEVTQTPSHQVTQMGQEVILRCVPISNHLYFYWYRQILGQKVEFLVSFYNNEISEKSEIFDDQFSVERPDGSNFTLKIRSTKLEDSAMYFCASSGDGHSNQRQHFGDGTRLSIL.

The V gene is TRBV7-2, the J gene TRBJ1-4; a possible D gene is TRBD1 (5 bases). Trimming cost V 6 bases and J 12 bases, with 17 bases left between them. Germline assignment: CDR1 SGHTA and CDR2 FQGNSA. The CDR3 loop spans 13 amino acids. Here the CDR3 DNA reads TGTGCCAGCAGTCTAGGGTTCAGGGAGGAACTGTTTTTT. Translated, it gives CASSLGFREELFF.

This clonotype was observed at least ten times. The J gene is TRBJ2-3, the V gene TRBV12-3 or TRBV12-4; D may correspond to TRBD1 or TRBD2 (5 bases each). The CDR3 sequence is 16 residues long. The germline V and J ends were trimmed by 5 bases and 1 base, with 16 bases remaining between them. Here the CDR3 reads CASSLRVGTGTDTQYF. The CDR3 DNA reads as TGTGCCAGCAGTCTCAGGGTTGGGACGGGCACAGATACGCAGTATTTT.

This clonotype was recorded once. The chain couples TRBV20-1 to TRBJ2-2; 12 bases agree with TRBD2. The CDR3 extends over 16 amino acids. Trimming removed 2 bases from V and 6 bases from J; junction bases left unmatched: 7. Germline V gene sequence: CDR1 DFQATT, CDR2 SNEGSKA (reference sequence). This chain's CDR3 is CSARRRASGRAGELFF. CDR3 sequence (DNA): TGCAGTGCTAGACGTAGGGCTAGCGGGAGGGCCGGGGAGCTGTTTTTT.

This clonotype was picked up many times. The chain recombines TRBV20-1 with TRBJ2-5, with D maybe TRBD1 (5 bases). The CDR3 is 15 amino acids. The V gene's germline CDR1 is DFQATT and CDR2 SNEGSKA (reference sequence). V was trimmed by 5 bases and J by 1 base, leaving 17 bases between them. CDR3: CSAPRSATVQETQYF. CDR3 nucleotide sequence: TGCAGTGCTCCCCGGTCGGCGACAGTCCAAGAGACCCAGTACTTC.

This clonotype was seen many times. The chain recombines TRBV27 with TRBJ2-7; tentative D call: TRBD2 (6 bases). Germline loops: CDR1 MNHEY, CDR2 SMNVEV (reference sequence). The CDR3 extends over 15 amino acids. Trimming removed 5 bases from V and 2 bases from J, with 16 bases in between. The CDR3 reads CASSRGGPGPYEQYF. CDR3 DNA sequence: TGTGCCAGCAGTCGCGGAGGGCCCGGTCCCTACGAGCAGTACTTC.

This clonotype has more than one count but fewer than ten. The gene calls are TRBV12-3 or TRBV12-4 and TRBJ1-3; D is possibly TRBD1 (6 bases). Trimming removed 3 bases from V and 4 bases from J, with 10 bases in between. The CDR3 length is 14 residues. The DNA for the CDR3 is TGTGCCAGCAGTTTTGGGGGGGCAGGAAACACCATATATTTT. Translating gives CASSFGGAGNTIYF.

This clonotype was seen at least ten times. V and J are TRBV29-1 and TRBJ2-1, with D possibly matching TRBD1 (6 bases). Per the germline V gene, CDR1 is SQVTM and CDR2 is ANQGSEA. The CDR3 spans 16 residues. V shed 4 bases and J shed 0 bases, with 16 bases lying between them. The CDR3 DNA reads as TGCAGCGTTGGGGGGCTCTCCTTGAGCTCCTACAATGAGCAGTTCTTC. This translates into CSVGGLSLSSYNEQFF.

The V and J genes are TRBV7-9 and TRBJ2-7; either TRBD1 or TRBD2 may fit D (5 bases each). Trimming removed 6 bases from V and 6 bases from J, with 12 bases in between. In germline, CDR1 is SEHNR, CDR2 FQNEAQ (reference sequence). CDR3 length equals 12 residues. Here the CDR3 DNA reads TGTGCCAGCAGGGGCGAGGGGAGCGAGCAGTACTTC. This translates into CASRGEGSEQYF.

This clonotype was seen at least ten times. The chain joins TRBV20-1 to TRBJ2-1; D not resolved. The CDR3 has 13 amino acids. Between the trimmed V and J ends, which lost 1 base and 7 bases, there was a span of 11 bases. CDR1 and CDR2 from the germline V gene are DFQATT and SNEGSKA (reference sequence). This CDR3 reads CSARVPGRNEQFF. The CDR3 nucleotides read TGCAGTGCTAGAGTGCCGGGCCGGAATGAGCAGTTCTTC.

This clonotype was counted at least ten times. V gene TRBV12-3 or TRBV12-4 combines with J gene TRBJ1-6; D not certain. V was clipped by 6 bases and J by 8 bases, with 11 bases between them. This CDR3 has 13 residues. As DNA, the CDR3 is TGTGCCAGCAGACCGGGCCCGGATTCACCCCTCCACTTT. It is translated as CASRPGPDSPLHF.

V and J are TRBV20-1 and TRBJ2-3, with 7 bases that match TRBD2. V gave up 2 bases and J gave up 8 bases; unmatched junction bases: 16. CDR1 is DFQATT and CDR2 is SNEGSKA in the germline V gene (reference sequence). The CDR3 sequence is 16 residues long. The CDR3 is CSARPLWEGLAATQYF. CDR3 coding DNA: TGCAGTGCTAGACCTTTGTGGGAGGGCCTCGCAGCTACGCAGTATTTT.